A single sample is the source of the 31 T cell receptor beta chains below, sequenced in a study of CD8 T cells in ankylosing spondylitis (dated by TCRdb to between 2016 and 2019). What the research found in general, with its limitations: A TCR beta motif of fewer than 10 highly homologous amino acid variants appeared characteristic of blood from ankylosing spondylitis patients.

Their recognized antigens are unknown. To prepare the library, 5' RACE was applied. The run used an Illumina HiSeq 2500. TCRdb reworked the public reads: Q25 trimming with fastp, MiXCR clone assembly, productive beta chains retained. Each entry is one CDR3 protein sequence, shown with its most common DNA and genes. In all, the sample holds some 400,000 distinct CDR3 sequences, and around 20% of those were seen once. The top ten clones comprise about 17% of the sample. Sequencing was done on a sample of blood, either unsorted or a sorted T cell fraction (not recorded which). Receptor source: a male donor with ankylosing spondylitis.

The rearrangement links TRBV6-2 or TRBV6-3 to TRBJ2-1, with 11 positions matching TRBD2. Trimming cost V 8 bases and J 6 bases; bases outside gene matches: 3. The CDR3 is 13 amino acids. Per the germline V gene, CDR1 is MNHEY and CDR2 is SVGEGT. CDR3 in DNA: TGTGCCAGCTTAGCGGGAGGGGGCAATGAGCAGTTCTTC. Translating gives CASLAGGGNEQFF.

This clonotype was recorded at least ten times. The V and J genes are TRBV7-2 and TRBJ1-1; tentative D call: TRBD1 (5 bases). Per germline, CDR1 SGHTA and CDR2 FQGNSA. The CDR3 runs to 14 residues. Trimming took off 1 base at V and 1 base at J, with 7 bases between the two ends. The chain's CDR3 is CASSLGGANTEAFF. As DNA, the CDR3 is TGTGCCAGCAGCTTAGGTGGGGCGAACACTGAAGCTTTCTTT.

The chain is built from TRBV6-1 and TRBJ1-1; TRBD1 agrees at 7 bases. The CDR3 totals 15 residues. J lost 1 base, V lost 5 bases, and 7 bases had no gene match. CDR1 and CDR2 from the germline V gene are MNHNS and SASEGT. In DNA, the CDR3 is TGTGCCAGCAGTCCCCGGACAGGAAGGAACACTGAAGCTTTCTTT. It codes for CASSPRTGRNTEAFF.

The V call is TRBV7-9, the J call TRBJ1-6; the D gene is possibly TRBD1 (6 bases). The CDR3 runs 14 residues. V dropped 3 bases and J dropped 7 bases, with 10 bases sitting between them. CDR1 and CDR2 from the germline V gene are SEHNR and FQNEAQ (reference sequence). The CDR3 sequence: CASSLTGFNSPLHF. As DNA, the CDR3 is TGTGCCAGCAGCTTGACAGGCTTCAATTCACCCCTCCACTTT.

This clonotype was seen only a few times. The chain employs TRBV6-6 and TRBJ2-1; maybe TRBD2 (5 bases). CDR3 size: 13 residues. CDR1 and CDR2 (germline): MNHNY, SVGAGI (reference sequence). The CDR3, as DNA: TGTGGAACGGGGTCGGGCGAACGCAATGAGCAGTTCTTC. This sequence encodes CGTGSGERNEQFF.

The gene calls are TRBV7-2 and TRBJ2-5; no definite D call. Germline-derived CDR1 and CDR2 are SGHTA and FQGNSA. The V and J ends lost 1 base and 2 bases respectively, with 11 bases between them. The CDR3 totals 15 residues. The CDR3 is CASSLGRLRQETQYF. CDR3 sequence (DNA): TGTGCCAGCAGCTTAGGAAGATTGCGGCAAGAGACCCAGTACTTC.

CDR3 protein: CASSRGLEHALAKNIQYF. Written as DNA, the CDR3 is TGCGCCAGCAGCCGAGGACTAGAACACGCTCTAGCCAAAAACATTCAGTACTTC. The chain couples TRBV4-1 to TRBJ2-4; 7 bases are shared with TRBD2. The V and J ends lost 4 bases and 0 bases, in that order; junction bases with no gene match: 12. Germline V CDR1 and CDR2: MGHRA, YSYEKL. The CDR3 totals 18 residues.

The rearrangement uses TRBV29-1 and TRBJ2-7; 7 bases agree with TRBD2. Germline CDR1 SQVTM, CDR2 ANQGSEA. V lost 6 bases to trimming and J lost 0 bases; unmatched junction nucleotides: 8. CDR3 size: 14 residues. CDR3 DNA: TGCAGCGTGAGGTCCGGGACTAACTCCTACGAGCAGTACTTC. Encoded protein: CSVRSGTNSYEQYF.

The sample holds a few counts of this clonotype. The chain employs TRBV2 and TRBJ2-3; D not certain. The CDR3 spans 14 residues. Germline lookup yields CDR1 SNHLY and CDR2 FYNNEI. The germline V and J ends were trimmed by 4 bases and 4 bases, with 12 bases remaining between them. CDR3 region: CASSGTPTADTQYF. As DNA, the CDR3 is TGTGCCAGCAGTGGGACGCCTACCGCAGATACGCAGTATTTT.

CDR3 amino acids: CASSQERAGRSGYTF. The CDR3 coding sequence is TGCGCCAGCAGCCAAGAACGGGCAGGGAGATCTGGCTACACCTTC. The V and J genes are TRBV4-1 and TRBJ1-2; D perhaps matches TRBD1 (5 bases). Trimming took 0 bases from V and 7 from J, leaving 15 bases between them. Germline V CDR1 and CDR2: MGHRA, YSYEKL. The CDR3 is made up of 15 amino acids.

This clonotype was picked up many times. The chain carries TRBV28 and TRBJ2-7; D is unresolved. From germline, CDR1 is MDHEN and CDR2 SYDVKM. Trimming stripped 7 bases from V and 0 bases from J, with 13 bases between. The CDR3 extends over 14 amino acids. The CDR3 DNA follows: TGTGCCAGCACCGCGGACCGGACCTCCTACGAGCAGTACTTC. Its translation: CASTADRTSYEQYF.

The CDR3 DNA follows: TGCGCCAGCAGCTTGTGGACAGGGGCTACAGATACGCAGTATTTT. It specifies CASSLWTGATDTQYF. V gene TRBV5-1 combines with J gene TRBJ2-3; 9 nucleotides line up with TRBD1. Germline lookup yields CDR1 SGHRS and CDR2 YFSETQ. CDR3 length: 15 amino acids. Trimming took 1 base from V and 3 from J; bases not matched to a gene: 3.

This clonotype has more than one count but fewer than ten. In DNA, the CDR3 is TGTGCCAGCAGCTTGAATTCTTGGGAGCAGTACTTC. Protein: CASSLNSWEQYF. The rearrangement joins TRBV5-5 to TRBJ2-7; D gene ambiguous. The V gene's germline CDR1 is SGHKS and CDR2 YYEKEE (reference sequence). V shed 1 base and J shed 7 bases, with 9 bases lying between them. The CDR3 extends over 12 amino acids. The full variable domain, with the rest looked up from reference TRBV5-5 and TRBJ2-7, is DAGVTQSPTHLIKTRGQQVTLRCSPISGHKSVSWYQQVLGQGPQFIFQYYEKEERGRGNFPDRFSARQFPNYSSELNVNALLLGDSALYLCASSLNSWEQYFGPGTRLTVT.

A few counts support this clonotype. This chain joins TRBV7-9 and TRBJ2-3, with unresolved D. V gave up 3 bases and J gave up 1 base, with 8 bases separating them. This CDR3 contains 14 residues. The germline V gene encodes CDR1 SEHNR and CDR2 FQNEAQ (reference sequence). This CDR3 reads CASSFDSRTDTQYF. CDR3 in DNA: TGTGCCAGCAGCTTTGACTCACGCACAGATACGCAGTATTTT.

In this sample, this clonotype turned up many times. The chain joins TRBV29-1 to TRBJ2-2; D not resolved. Germline V gives CDR1 SQVTM, CDR2 ANQGSEA. Between the trimmed V and J ends, which lost 4 bases and 0 bases, there was a span of 6 bases. The CDR3 contains 13 residues. The CDR3, as DNA: TGCAGCGTTGGACGGGCGAACACCGGGGAGCTGTTTTTT. Its translation is CSVGRANTGELFF.

The rearrangement links TRBV5-1 to TRBJ1-1, with D unclear. Between the trimmed V and J ends, which lost 5 bases and 0 bases, there was a span of 11 bases. Germline V lookup: CDR1 SGHRS, CDR2 YFSETQ. This CDR3 has 14 amino acids. In nucleotides, the CDR3 is TGCGCCAGCAGGGAAGAGAGTCTGAACACTGAAGCTTTCTTT. The encoded protein is CASREESLNTEAFF.

The table lists this clonotype with a few counts. This sequence joins TRBV25-1 and TRBJ1-4; D is ambiguous. This CDR3 comprises 15 residues. V shed 1 base and J shed 5 bases, with 11 bases lying between them. The germline gives CDR1 MGHDK, CDR2 SYGVNS. CDR3 bases: TGTGCCAGCAGTGAATCAACAGTCCCGAATGAAAAACTGTTTTTT. As protein: CASSESTVPNEKLFF. Combining the CDR3 with reference TRBV25-1 and TRBJ1-4 gives the whole variable domain EADIYQTPRYLVIGTGKKITLECSQTMGHDKMYWYQQDPGMELHLIHYSYGVNSTEKGDLSSESTVSRIRTEHFPLTLESARPSHTSQYLCASSESTVPNEKLFFGSGTQLSVL.

The rearrangement uses TRBV28 and TRBJ1-1, with D perhaps TRBD1 (6 bases). Germline lookup yields CDR1 MDHEN and CDR2 SYDVKM. The CDR3 is made up of 15 amino acids. V was pared by 6 bases and J by 1 base, with 15 bases between. The DNA of the CDR3 is TGTGCCAGCAGAGGGGGGGTTCAAAGGAACACTGAAGCTTTCTTT. Its translation: CASRGGVQRNTEAFF.

This clonotype occurred a few times. The chain uses TRBV10-3 and TRBJ2-1; 8 bases are shared with TRBD2. The junction had 7 bases not matched to a gene; V was cut back by 7 bases and J by 8 bases. From germline, CDR1 is ENHRY and CDR2 SYGVKD. The CDR3 length is 13 residues. The CDR3 nucleotides are TGTGCCATCAACGAGCGGGAGCTGGATGAGCAGTTCTTC. Translated: CAINERELDEQFF.

The chain is built from TRBV14 and TRBJ1-6; the D is unclear. In germline, CDR1 is SGHDN, CDR2 FVKESK. The CDR3 is made up of 13 amino acids. Trimming stripped 6 bases from V and 7 bases from J, with 10 bases between. CDR3 sequence reads: CASSGELNSPLHF. CDR3 in DNA: TGTGCCAGCAGTGGGGAATTAAATTCACCCCTCCACTTT.

This clonotype has only a few counts. The chain is built from TRBV6-2 or TRBV6-3 and TRBJ2-5; the D is unclear. Germline loops: CDR1 MNHEY, CDR2 SVGEGT. The V end lost 6 bases, the J end lost 5 bases, and 10 bases lay between the germline ends. The CDR3 contains 12 residues. In nucleotides, the CDR3 is TGTGCCAGCAGAGACAATGAGGAGACCCAGTACTTC. This encodes CASRDNEETQYF.

This clonotype was seen ten or more times. This chain joins TRBV5-6 and TRBJ1-5; tentatively, D is TRBD1 (6 bases). The V end was cut by 4 bases, the J end by 6 bases, with 14 bases between. Germline values: CDR1 SGHDT, CDR2 YYEEEE. This CDR3 has 14 residues. The CDR3 loop is CASSLTGKRQPQHF. Written as DNA, the CDR3 is TGTGCCAGCAGCCTCACAGGGAAACGTCAGCCCCAGCATTTT. Based on the CDR3 plus reference TRBV5-6 and TRBJ1-5, the full variable domain is DAGVTQSPTHLIKTRGQQVTLRCSPKSGHDTVSWYQQALGQGPQFIFQYYEEEERQRGNFPDRFSGHQFPNYSSELNVNALLLGDSALYLCASSLTGKRQPQHFGDGTRLSIL.

This clonotype has just a few counts. The chain couples TRBV7-2 to TRBJ1-4; no reliable D call. This CDR3 has 16 amino acids. Between the trimmed V and J ends, which lost 4 bases and 0 bases, there was a span of 12 bases. The V gene's germline CDR1 is SGHTA and CDR2 FQGNSA. CDR3 loop: CASSSRDSATNEKLFF. The CDR3 DNA reads as TGTGCCAGCAGCTCCCGAGACTCTGCAACTAATGAAAAACTGTTTTTT.

V gene TRBV11-2 combines with J gene TRBJ2-1; 9 nucleotides agree with TRBD2. Looked up from germline, CDR1 is SGHAT and CDR2 is FQNNGV. The CDR3 is made up of 15 amino acids. The ends lost 7 bases at V and 0 bases at J; junction bases unmatched: 4. CDR3 nucleotides: TGTGCCAGCAACCAAGCGGGAGGCTCCTACAATGAGCAGTTCTTC. This gives the protein CASNQAGGSYNEQFF.

This chain uses TRBV28 with TRBJ2-5, with D unresolved. CDR3 length: 12 amino acids. V was shortened by 4 bases and J by 5 bases, with 8 bases between the two germline ends. The germline V gene has CDR1 MDHEN and CDR2 SYDVKM. CDR3 sequence (DNA): TGTGCCAGCAGTTCCCTAGTTGAGACCCAGTACTTC. It codes for CASSSLVETQYF.

This clonotype was counted only a few times. The chain combines TRBV7-2 with TRBJ2-2; 9 positions agree with TRBD1. V was pared by 5 bases and J by 6 bases, with 7 bases of the junction left unmatched. The length of the CDR3 is 15 residues. CDR1 and CDR2 (germline): SGHTA, FQGNSA. CDR3 bases: TGTGCCAGCAGCGAGAGGACAGGGGCCCCCGGGGAGCTGTTTTTT. Its protein is CASSERTGAPGELFF.

The table lists this clonotype with a few counts. The chain employs TRBV27 and TRBJ2-3; TRBD1 matches at 7 bases. The V and J ends lost 7 bases and 1 base, in that order; junction bases with no gene match: 8. The germline gives CDR1 MNHEY, CDR2 SMNVEV (reference sequence). The CDR3 spans 15 residues. CDR3 DNA sequence: TGTGCCAGCACATGGAAGGGGGCTGGCACAGATACGCAGTATTTT. It is translated as CASTWKGAGTDTQYF.

V is TRBV14 and J is TRBJ2-7; 10 nucleotides match TRBD2. The germline CDR1 and CDR2 sequences are SGHDN and FVKESK. The junction had 7 bases not matched to a gene; V was cut back by 4 bases and J by 4 bases. This CDR3 is 15 amino acids long. In DNA form, the CDR3 reads TGTGCCAGCAGCCGCGGACTAGCGGAACGATACGAGCAGTACTTC. It codes for CASSRGLAERYEQYF.

The rearrangement joins TRBV3-1 to TRBJ1-2, with 9 nucleotides matching TRBD1. With V trimmed by 4 bases and J by 3 bases, 12 bases remained unmatched. There are 17 residues in the CDR3. Germline V gene lookup returns CDR1 LGHDT and CDR2 YNNKEL (reference sequence). As DNA, the CDR3 is TGTGCCAGCAGCCCGCTGCCGGGACAGGGTTTCGACTATGGCTACACCTTC. Translated, it gives CASSPLPGQGFDYGYTF.

The chain links TRBV3-1 to TRBJ2-7, with unresolved D. CDR3 length equals 14 residues. In germline, CDR1 is LGHDT, CDR2 YNNKEL (reference sequence). Trimming cost V 4 bases and J 2 bases, with 12 bases left between them. Written as DNA, the CDR3 is TGTGCCAGCAGCCTAGGGCGGATCCCCTACGAGCAGTACTTC. Its protein product is CASSLGRIPYEQYF.

This clonotype has only a few counts. The gene calls are TRBV4-1 and TRBJ1-4; D unclear. This CDR3 region has 13 residues. Germline V gene lookup returns CDR1 MGHRA and CDR2 YSYEKL. V lost 0 bases and J 10 bases, leaving 9 bases between the germline ends. The CDR3 loop is CASSQDFTGKLFF. The CDR3 DNA sequence: TGCGCCAGCAGCCAAGATTTTACTGGAAAACTGTTTTTT.